Listed below are T cell receptor beta chains from one sample, sequenced in a study of T cell responses to AZD1222 COVID-19 vaccine. Using immunoSEQ multiplex PCR, the repertoire was profiled, and TCRdb retains in-frame clones only, with some absent. The sample holds 95,000 to 150,000 clones; around 87% are singletons and the top ten take 2.6%. The specimen was peripheral blood, collected 28 days after the second AZD1222 dose. All receptors derive from an adult who received the AZD1222 COVID-19 vaccine. Both conserved end residues are part of each CDR3. D genes are given only for firm matches. A clone size is listed for some rows: how often the clone was seen (once, few, many), or a class if it is expanded.

clone_size: -
d_call: -
j_call: TRBJ1-3
v_call: TRBV3-1/TRBV3-2
cdr3_aa: CASSQSYLGPGNTIYF
cdr3_nt: TGTGCCAGCAGCCAATCATACCTTGGACCTGGAAACACCATATATTTT

clone_size: -
d_call: -
j_call: TRBJ1-2
v_call: TRBV6-4
cdr3_aa: CASSVNRNYGYTF
cdr3_nt: TGTGCCAGCAGTGTTAACAGGAACTATGGCTACACCTTC

clone_size: -
d_call: -
j_call: TRBJ1-5
v_call: TRBV6-2/TRBV6-3
cdr3_aa: CASSYRTRAGIYSNQPQHF
cdr3_nt: TGTGCCAGCAGTTACCGTACACGCGCCGGGATTTATAGCAATCAGCCCCAGCATTTT

clone_size: -
d_call: -
j_call: TRBJ2-7
v_call: TRBV7-6
cdr3_aa: CASSLRGGGGYEQYF
cdr3_nt: TGTGCCAGCAGCTTACGAGGCGGAGGAGGGTACGAGCAGTACTTC

clone_size: -
d_call: TRBD2
j_call: TRBJ2-3
v_call: TRBV5-1
cdr3_aa: CASSSSGSGGPTDTQYF
cdr3_nt: TGCGCCAGCAGCTCCTCGGGGAGCGGGGGGCCCACAGATACGCAGTATTTT

clone_size: few
d_call: -
j_call: TRBJ1-5
v_call: TRBV30
cdr3_aa: CAWSVAGNQPQHF
cdr3_nt: TGTGCCTGGAGTGTAGCGGGCAATCAGCCCCAGCATTTT

clone_size: few
d_call: -
j_call: TRBJ1-2
v_call: TRBV4-2
cdr3_aa: CASSQTGLGYTF
cdr3_nt: TGTGCCAGCAGCCAGACGGGGCTTGGCTACACCTTC

clone_size: -
d_call: -
j_call: TRBJ2-3
v_call: TRBV5-1
cdr3_aa: CASKRGASTDTQYF
cdr3_nt: TGCGCCAGCAAACGGGGGGCAAGCACAGATACGCAGTATTTT

clone_size: once
d_call: TRBD1
j_call: TRBJ1-3
v_call: TRBV7-8
cdr3_aa: CASSLAGPTGGLGNTIYF
cdr3_nt: TGTGCCAGCAGCTTAGCGGGTCCGACAGGGGGATTAGGAAACACCATATATTTT

clone_size: -
d_call: TRBD1
j_call: TRBJ1-5
v_call: TRBV24-1
cdr3_aa: CATSPTGDYQPQHF
cdr3_nt: TGTGCCACCAGTCCCACAGGGGATTATCAGCCCCAGCATTTT

clone_size: -
d_call: -
j_call: TRBJ2-1
v_call: TRBV18
cdr3_aa: CASSSLEGEAHNEQFF
cdr3_nt: TGTGCCAGCTCCTCTCTCGAGGGGGAGGCCCACAATGAGCAGTTCTTC

clone_size: -
d_call: TRBD1
j_call: TRBJ2-3
v_call: TRBV19
cdr3_aa: CASSIPRTGKDTQYF
cdr3_nt: TGTGCCAGTAGTATCCCAAGGACAGGCAAGGATACGCAGTATTTT

clone_size: -
d_call: TRBD1
j_call: TRBJ1-2
v_call: TRBV7-8
cdr3_aa: CASSGPDRGRFYGYTF
cdr3_nt: TGTGCCAGCAGCGGACCCGACAGGGGGCGATTCTATGGCTACACCTTC

clone_size: -
d_call: -
j_call: TRBJ2-2
v_call: TRBV5-1
cdr3_aa: CASSTAGHANTGELFF
cdr3_nt: TGCGCCAGCAGCACTGCGGGACACGCGAACACCGGGGAGCTGTTTTTT

clone_size: -
d_call: -
j_call: TRBJ2-3
v_call: TRBV9
cdr3_aa: CASSGTLTDTQYF
cdr3_nt: TGTGCCAGCAGCGGGACCCTAACAGATACGCAGTATTTT

clone_size: few
d_call: -
j_call: TRBJ1-5
v_call: TRBV28
cdr3_aa: CASSFRRWGLSAQHF
cdr3_nt: TGTGCCAGCAGTTTTCGGCGGTGGGGGCTATCGGCCCAGCATTTT

clone_size: -
d_call: -
j_call: TRBJ2-2
v_call: TRBV29-1
cdr3_aa: CSAKGPGPDTGELFF
cdr3_nt: TGCAGCGCCAAGGGTCCAGGTCCAGACACCGGGGAGCTGTTTTTT

clone_size: -
d_call: TRBD1
j_call: TRBJ2-7
v_call: TRBV7-2
cdr3_aa: CASSLTSRGSYEQYF
cdr3_nt: TGTGCCAGCAGCTTAACCTCCAGGGGGTCCTACGAGCAGTACTTC

clone_size: -
d_call: TRBD1
j_call: TRBJ2-2
v_call: TRBV27
cdr3_aa: CASSPTGATGELFF
cdr3_nt: TGTGCCAGCAGTCCAACAGGGGCCACCGGGGAGCTGTTTTTT

clone_size: few
d_call: -
j_call: TRBJ2-2
v_call: TRBV5-1
cdr3_aa: CASSVSNTGELFF
cdr3_nt: TGCGCCAGCAGCGTCAGTAACACCGGGGAGCTGTTTTTT

clone_size: -
d_call: TRBD1
j_call: TRBJ1-6
v_call: TRBV7-2
cdr3_aa: CASSFRQGARSPLHF
cdr3_nt: TGTGCCAGCAGCTTCCGACAGGGGGCGCGTTCACCCCTCCACTTT

clone_size: -
d_call: TRBD1
j_call: TRBJ2-3
v_call: TRBV19
cdr3_aa: CASSLGQHTDTQYF
cdr3_nt: TGTGCCAGTAGTTTGGGACAGCACACAGATACGCAGTATTTT

clone_size: -
d_call: -
j_call: TRBJ1-1
v_call: TRBV11-2
cdr3_aa: CASSLVLAANTEAFF
cdr3_nt: TGTGCCAGCAGCTTAGTTCTCGCAGCAAACACTGAAGCTTTCTTT

clone_size: -
d_call: TRBD2
j_call: TRBJ2-3
v_call: TRBV10-3
cdr3_aa: CAINPGLAGGADTQYF
cdr3_nt: TGTGCCATCAACCCGGGACTAGCGGGGGGGGCAGATACGCAGTATTTT

clone_size: -
d_call: TRBD1
j_call: TRBJ1-4
v_call: TRBV7-2
cdr3_aa: CASSIGTGGNEKLFF
cdr3_nt: TGTGCCAGCAGCATTGGGACAGGGGGTAATGAAAAACTGTTTTTT

clone_size: -
d_call: TRBD2
j_call: TRBJ2-3
v_call: TRBV6-1
cdr3_aa: CASSVAGGRGTDTQYF
cdr3_nt: TGTGCCAGCAGTGTAGCGGGGGGGCGGGGCACAGATACGCAGTATTTT